These T cell receptor beta chains were read from a single sample in a study of regulatory T cells in long-lasting Graves disease. TCRdb re-called the multiplex PCR reads with MiXCR, one entry per CDR3 protein. The sample holds hundreds of thousands of distinct CDR3 sequences, about 20% seen once. The input for sequencing was peripheral blood mononuclear cells (PBMCs), taken when the disease was refractory, from a patient treated with antithyroid drugs. Source of these receptors: a female donor with Graves disease. Both conserved end residues are part of each CDR3. Fields, in order: CDR3 protein, CDR3 DNA, J gene, V gene, D gene, clone size. The D gene is left open where the match is weak. Some rows mark clone size as missing; the rest say once, few, many or name a class of expanded clone.

CASSLDRGGIYGYTF TGTGCCAGCAGTCTAGACAGGGGAGGTATCTATGGCTACACCTTC TRBJ1-2 TRBV28 TRBD1 few
CASSDLGGDTQYF TGTGCCAGCAGTGACCTTGGGGGAGATACGCAGTATTTT TRBJ2-3 TRBV27 NA NA
CASSLVQGTGNTIYF TGCGCCAGCAGCTTGGTACAGGGTACTGGAAACACCATATATTTT TRBJ1-3 TRBV5-1 NA many
CASSLSQSSEKLFF TGTGCCAGCAGCTTAAGCCAGTCATCTGAAAAACTGTTTTTT TRBJ1-4 TRBV7-8 NA many
CASSLGTGGEKLFF TGTGCCAGCAGCCTTGGGACAGGGGGGGAAAAACTGTTTTTT TRBJ1-4 TRBV12-3/TRBV12-4 TRBD1 many
CASRPTQGALGEQYF TGCGCCAGCAGGCCTACACAGGGGGCGCTGGGGGAGCAGTACTTC TRBJ2-7 TRBV5-1 TRBD1 NA
CASSTGLAEDRYYEQYF TGCGCCAGCAGCACAGGACTAGCGGAGGATCGGTACTACGAGCAGTACTTC TRBJ2-7 TRBV5-1 TRBD2 few
CASSASGRSYEQYF TGTGCCAGCAGTGCTAGCGGGAGGTCCTACGAGCAGTACTTC TRBJ2-7 TRBV7-2 TRBD2 many
CASSSRQGSSYEQYF TGTGCCAGCTCATCACGGCAGGGGTCCTCCTACGAGCAGTACTTC TRBJ2-7 TRBV18 NA many
CASEGLAGETQYF TGTGCCAGCGAAGGACTAGCGGGGGAGACCCAGTACTTC TRBJ2-5 TRBV7-9 TRBD2 many
CASLGAAGAWYEQYF TGTGCCAGTCTAGGGGCGGCGGGAGCTTGGTACGAGCAGTACTTC TRBJ2-7 TRBV28 TRBD2 many
CASRTGQLSNQPQHF TGTGCCAGCAGGACGGGACAGCTAAGCAATCAGCCCCAGCATTTT TRBJ1-5 TRBV28 TRBD1 many